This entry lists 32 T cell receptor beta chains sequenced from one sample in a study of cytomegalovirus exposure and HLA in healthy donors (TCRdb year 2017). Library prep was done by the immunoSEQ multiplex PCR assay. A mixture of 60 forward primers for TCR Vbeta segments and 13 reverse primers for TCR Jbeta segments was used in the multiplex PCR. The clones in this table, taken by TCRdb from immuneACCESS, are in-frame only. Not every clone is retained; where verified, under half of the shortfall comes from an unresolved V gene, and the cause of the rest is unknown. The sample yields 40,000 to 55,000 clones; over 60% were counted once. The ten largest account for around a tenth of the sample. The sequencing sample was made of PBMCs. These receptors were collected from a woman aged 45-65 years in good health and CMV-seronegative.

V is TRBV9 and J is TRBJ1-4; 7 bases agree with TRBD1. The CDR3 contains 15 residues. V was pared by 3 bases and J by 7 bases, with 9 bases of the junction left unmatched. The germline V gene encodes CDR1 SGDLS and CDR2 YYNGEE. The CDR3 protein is CASSAPGTAIEKLFF. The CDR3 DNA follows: TGTGCCAGCAGCGCGCCCGGGACAGCAATTGAAAAACTGTTTTTT.

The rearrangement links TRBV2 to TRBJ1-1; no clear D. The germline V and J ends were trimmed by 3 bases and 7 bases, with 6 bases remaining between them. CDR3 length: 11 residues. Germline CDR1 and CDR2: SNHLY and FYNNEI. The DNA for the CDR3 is TGTGCCAGCAGTGACCGGAGTGAAGCTTTCTTT. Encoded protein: CASSDRSEAFF. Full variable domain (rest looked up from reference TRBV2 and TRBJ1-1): EPEVTQTPSHQVTQMGQEVILRCVPISNHLYFYWYRQILGQKVEFLVSFYNNEISEKSEIFDDQFSVERPDGSNFTLKIRSTKLEDSAMYFCASSDRSEAFFGQGTRLTVV.

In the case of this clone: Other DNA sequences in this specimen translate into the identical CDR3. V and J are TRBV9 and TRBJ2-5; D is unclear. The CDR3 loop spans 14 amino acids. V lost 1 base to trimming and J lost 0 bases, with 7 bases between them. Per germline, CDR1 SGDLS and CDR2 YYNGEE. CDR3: CASSVTGYQETQYF. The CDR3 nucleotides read TGTGCCAGCAGCGTAACCGGTTACCAAGAGACCCAGTACTTC.

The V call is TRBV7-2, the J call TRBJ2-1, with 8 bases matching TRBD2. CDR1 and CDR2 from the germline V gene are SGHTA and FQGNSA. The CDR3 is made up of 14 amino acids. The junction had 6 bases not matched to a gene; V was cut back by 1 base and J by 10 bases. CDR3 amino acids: CASSLENSGVEQFF. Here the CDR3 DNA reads TGTGCCAGCAGCTTAGAAAATAGCGGGGTGGAGCAGTTCTTC. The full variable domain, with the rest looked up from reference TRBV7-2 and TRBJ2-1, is GAGVSQSPSNKVTEKGKDVELRCDPISGHTALYWYRQSLGQGLEFLIYFQGNSAPDKSGLPSDRFSAERTGGSVSTLTIQRTQQEDSAVYLCASSLENSGVEQFFGPGTRLTVL.

The CDR3 protein is CASSPSVDEQFF. In DNA, the CDR3 is TGTGCCAGCAGCCCTAGCGTGGATGAGCAGTTCTTC. This sequence joins TRBV6-5 and TRBJ2-1; maybe TRBD2 (6 bases). Germline V lookup: CDR1 MNHEY, CDR2 SVGAGI. The CDR3 totals 12 residues. The V end was cut by 6 bases, the J end by 8 bases, with 11 bases between.

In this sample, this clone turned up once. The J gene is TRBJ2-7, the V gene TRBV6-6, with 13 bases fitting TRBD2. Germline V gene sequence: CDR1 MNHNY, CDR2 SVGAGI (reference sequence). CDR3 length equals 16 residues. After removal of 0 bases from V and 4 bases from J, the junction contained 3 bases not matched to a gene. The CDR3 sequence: CASSYSGTSGNYEQYF. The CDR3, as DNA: TGTGCCAGCAGTTACTCGGGGACTAGCGGGAATTACGAGCAGTACTTC.

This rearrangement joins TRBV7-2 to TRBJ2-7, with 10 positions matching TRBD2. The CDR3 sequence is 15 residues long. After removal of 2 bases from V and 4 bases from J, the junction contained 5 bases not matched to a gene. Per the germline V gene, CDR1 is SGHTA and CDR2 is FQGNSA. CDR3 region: CASSLSASGSYEQYF. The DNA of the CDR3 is TGTGCCAGCAGCTTATCGGCTAGCGGGAGTTACGAGCAGTACTTC.

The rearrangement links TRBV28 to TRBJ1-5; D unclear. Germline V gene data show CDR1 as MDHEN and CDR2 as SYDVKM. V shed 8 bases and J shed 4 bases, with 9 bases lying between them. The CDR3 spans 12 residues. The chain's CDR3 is CASGRANQPQHF. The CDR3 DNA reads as TGTGCCAGCGGGAGAGCAAATCAGCCCCAGCATTTT.

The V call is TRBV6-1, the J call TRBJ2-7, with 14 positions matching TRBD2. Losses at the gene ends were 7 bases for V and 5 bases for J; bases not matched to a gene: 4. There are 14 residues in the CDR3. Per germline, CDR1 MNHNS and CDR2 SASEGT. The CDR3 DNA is TGTGCCAGCAACCCGGGACTAGCGGGAGACGAGCAGTACTTC. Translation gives CASNPGLAGDEQYF.

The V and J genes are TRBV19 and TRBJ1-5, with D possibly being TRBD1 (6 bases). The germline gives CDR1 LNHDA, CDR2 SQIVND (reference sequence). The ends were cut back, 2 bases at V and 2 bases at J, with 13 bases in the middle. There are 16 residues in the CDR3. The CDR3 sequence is CASSIFTGSGNQPQHF. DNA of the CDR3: TGTGCCAGTAGTATATTCACAGGGTCGGGCAATCAGCCCCAGCATTTT.

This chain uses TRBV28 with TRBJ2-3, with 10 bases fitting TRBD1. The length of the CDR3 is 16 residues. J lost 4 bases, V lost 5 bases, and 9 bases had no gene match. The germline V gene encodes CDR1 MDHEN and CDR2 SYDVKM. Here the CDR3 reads CASSPPGTGVADTQYF. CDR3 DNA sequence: TGTGCCAGCAGTCCTCCCGGGACAGGGGTGGCAGATACGCAGTATTTT.

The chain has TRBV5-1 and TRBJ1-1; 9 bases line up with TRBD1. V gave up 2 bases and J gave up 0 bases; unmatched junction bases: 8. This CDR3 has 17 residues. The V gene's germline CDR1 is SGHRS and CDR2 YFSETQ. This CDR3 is CASSFRDRVPMNTEAFF. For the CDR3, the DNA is TGCGCCAGCAGCTTCCGGGACAGGGTCCCTATGAACACTGAAGCTTTCTTT.

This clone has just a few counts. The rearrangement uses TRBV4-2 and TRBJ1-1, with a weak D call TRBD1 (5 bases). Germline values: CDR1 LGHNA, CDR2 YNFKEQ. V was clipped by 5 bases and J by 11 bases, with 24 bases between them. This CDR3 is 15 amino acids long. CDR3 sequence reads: CASSTPQGELKVAFF. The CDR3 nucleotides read TGTGCCAGCAGCACCCCCCAGGGTGAGCTTAAGGTGGCTTTCTTT.

CDR3: CASSPDSMETQYF. The CDR3 nucleotides are TGTGCCAGCAGTCCAGACAGTATGGAGACCCAGTACTTC. The V call is TRBV7-2, the J call TRBJ2-5; perhaps TRBD1 as D (5 bases). The V end lost 6 bases, the J end lost 5 bases, and 13 bases lay between the germline ends. The germline V gene has CDR1 SGHTA and CDR2 FQGNSA. CDR3 size: 13 residues.

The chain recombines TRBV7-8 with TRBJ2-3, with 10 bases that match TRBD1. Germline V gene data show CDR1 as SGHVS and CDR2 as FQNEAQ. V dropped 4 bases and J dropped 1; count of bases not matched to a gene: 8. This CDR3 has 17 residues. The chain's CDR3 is CASSSGQGVGGTDTQYF. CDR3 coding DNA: TGTGCCAGCAGCTCCGGACAGGGGGTAGGGGGCACAGATACGCAGTATTTT.

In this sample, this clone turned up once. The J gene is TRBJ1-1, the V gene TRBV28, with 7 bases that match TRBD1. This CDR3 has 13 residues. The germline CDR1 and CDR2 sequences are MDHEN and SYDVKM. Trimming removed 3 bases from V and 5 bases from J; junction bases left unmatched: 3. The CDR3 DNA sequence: TGTGCCAGCAGTTTGGTCAGGGGGACTGAAGCTTTCTTT. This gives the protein CASSLVRGTEAFF.

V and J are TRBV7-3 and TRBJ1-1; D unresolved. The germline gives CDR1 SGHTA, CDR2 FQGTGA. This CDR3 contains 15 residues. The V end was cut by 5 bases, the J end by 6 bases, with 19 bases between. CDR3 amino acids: CASSPLGGKGAEAFF. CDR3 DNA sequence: TGTGCCAGCAGCCCCCTCGGAGGGAAGGGCGCTGAAGCTTTCTTT.

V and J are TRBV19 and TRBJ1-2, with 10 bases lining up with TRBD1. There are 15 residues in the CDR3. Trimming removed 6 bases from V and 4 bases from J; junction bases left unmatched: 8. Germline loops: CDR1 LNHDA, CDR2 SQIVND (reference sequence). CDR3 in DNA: TGTGCCAGTAGCGGGGACAGGGGATCTTCCTATGGCTACACCTTC. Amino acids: CASSGDRGSSYGYTF.

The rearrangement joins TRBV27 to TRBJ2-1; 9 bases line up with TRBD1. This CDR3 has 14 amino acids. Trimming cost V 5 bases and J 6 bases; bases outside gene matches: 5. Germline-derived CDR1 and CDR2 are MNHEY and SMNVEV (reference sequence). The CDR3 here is CASSPGTGSNEQFF. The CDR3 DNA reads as TGTGCCAGCAGTCCTGGGACAGGGTCCAATGAGCAGTTCTTC.

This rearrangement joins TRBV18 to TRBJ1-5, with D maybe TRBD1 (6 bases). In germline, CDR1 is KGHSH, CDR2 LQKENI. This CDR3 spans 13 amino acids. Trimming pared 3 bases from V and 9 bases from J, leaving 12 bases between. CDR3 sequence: CASSPDLQGPQHF. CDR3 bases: TGTGCCAGCTCACCCGACTTACAGGGGCCCCAGCATTTT.

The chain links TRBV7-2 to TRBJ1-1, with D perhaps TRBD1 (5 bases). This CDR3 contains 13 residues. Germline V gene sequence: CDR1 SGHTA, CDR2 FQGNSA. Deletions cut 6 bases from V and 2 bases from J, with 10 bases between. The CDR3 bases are TGTGCCAGCAGATGGGGCGGAAACACTGAAGCTTTCTTT. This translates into CASRWGGNTEAFF.

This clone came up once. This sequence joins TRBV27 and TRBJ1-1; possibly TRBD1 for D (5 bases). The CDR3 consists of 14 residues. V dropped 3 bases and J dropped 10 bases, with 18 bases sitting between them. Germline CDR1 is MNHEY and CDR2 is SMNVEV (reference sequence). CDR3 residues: CASSLPRVSLGAFF. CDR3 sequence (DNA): TGTGCCAGCAGTTTGCCCAGGGTAAGTTTGGGAGCTTTCTTT.

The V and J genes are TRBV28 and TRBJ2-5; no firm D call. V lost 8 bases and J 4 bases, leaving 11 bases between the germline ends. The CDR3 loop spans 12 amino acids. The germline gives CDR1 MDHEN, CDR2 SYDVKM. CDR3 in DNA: TGTGCCAGCCGAAGAACGGGAGAGACCCAGTACTTC. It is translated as CASRRTGETQYF.

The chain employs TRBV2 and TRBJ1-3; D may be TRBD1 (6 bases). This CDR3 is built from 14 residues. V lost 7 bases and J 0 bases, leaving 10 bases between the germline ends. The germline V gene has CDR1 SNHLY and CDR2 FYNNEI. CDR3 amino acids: CASNQGNSGNTIYF. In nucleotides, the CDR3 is TGTGCCAGCAACCAGGGGAACTCTGGAAACACCATATATTTT. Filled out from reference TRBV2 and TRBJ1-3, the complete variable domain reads EPEVTQTPSHQVTQMGQEVILRCVPISNHLYFYWYRQILGQKVEFLVSFYNNEISEKSEIFDDQFSVERPDGSNFTLKIRSTKLEDSAMYFCASNQGNSGNTIYFGEGSWLTVV.

The CDR3 loop is CASSLGGVGYGYTF. DNA of the CDR3: TGTGCCAGCAGCTTGGGAGGGGTGGGCTATGGCTACACCTTC. This rearrangement joins TRBV7-2 to TRBJ1-2, with a tentative D call TRBD1 (5 bases). Per germline, CDR1 SGHTA and CDR2 FQGNSA. The V and J ends lost 3 bases and 4 bases respectively, with 12 bases between them. This CDR3 spans 14 amino acids.

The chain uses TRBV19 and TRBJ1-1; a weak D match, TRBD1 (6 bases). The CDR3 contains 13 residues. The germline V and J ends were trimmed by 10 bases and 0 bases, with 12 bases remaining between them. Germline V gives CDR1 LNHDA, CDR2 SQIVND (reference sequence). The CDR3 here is CATTGGLNTEAFF. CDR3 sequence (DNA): TGTGCCACCACGGGGGGGCTGAACACTGAAGCTTTCTTT.

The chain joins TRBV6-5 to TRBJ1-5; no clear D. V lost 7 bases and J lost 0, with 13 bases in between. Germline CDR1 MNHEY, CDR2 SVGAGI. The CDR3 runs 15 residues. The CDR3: CASNSGLYSNQPQHF. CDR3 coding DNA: TGTGCCAGCAACAGCGGCCTTTATAGCAATCAGCCCCAGCATTTT.

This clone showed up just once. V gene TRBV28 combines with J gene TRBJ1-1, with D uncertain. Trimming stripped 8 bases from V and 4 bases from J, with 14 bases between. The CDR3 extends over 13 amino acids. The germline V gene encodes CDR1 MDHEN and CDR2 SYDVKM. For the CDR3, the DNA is TGTGCCAGCTCGTCGGGAGGTCCCACTGAAGCTTTCTTT. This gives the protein CASSSGGPTEAFF. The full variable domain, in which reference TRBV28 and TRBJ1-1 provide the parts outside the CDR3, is DVKVTQSSRYLVKRTGEKVFLECVQDMDHENMFWYRQDPGLGLRLIYFSYDVKMKEKGDIPEGYSVSREKKERFSLILESASTNQTSMYLCASSSGGPTEAFFGQGTRLTVV.

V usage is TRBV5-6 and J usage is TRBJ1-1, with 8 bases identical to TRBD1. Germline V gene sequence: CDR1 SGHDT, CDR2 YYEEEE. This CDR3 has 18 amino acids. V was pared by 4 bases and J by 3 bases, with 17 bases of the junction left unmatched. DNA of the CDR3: TGTGCCAGCAGCGCCCACAGGGGGAGGCCCGGCGGTGACACTGAAGCTTTCTTT. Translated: CASSAHRGRPGGDTEAFF.

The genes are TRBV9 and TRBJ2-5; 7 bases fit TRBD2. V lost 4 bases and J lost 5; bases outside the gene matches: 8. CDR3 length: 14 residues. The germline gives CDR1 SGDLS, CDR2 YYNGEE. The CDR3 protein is CASSRGGGAETQYF. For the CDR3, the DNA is TGTGCCAGCAGCCGGGGCGGGGGAGCGGAGACCCAGTACTTC.

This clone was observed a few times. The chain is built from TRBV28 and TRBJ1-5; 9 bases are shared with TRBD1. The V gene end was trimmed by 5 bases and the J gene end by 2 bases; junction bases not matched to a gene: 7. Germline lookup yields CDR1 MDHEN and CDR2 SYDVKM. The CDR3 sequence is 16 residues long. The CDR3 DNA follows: TGTGCCAGCAGTCTAGGCTGGACAGGGGGCAATCAGCCCCAGCATTTT. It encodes CASSLGWTGGNQPQHF.

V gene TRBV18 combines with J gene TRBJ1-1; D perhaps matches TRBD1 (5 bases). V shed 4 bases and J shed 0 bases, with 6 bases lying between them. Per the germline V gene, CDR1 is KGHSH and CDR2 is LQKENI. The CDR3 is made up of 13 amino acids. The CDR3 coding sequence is TGTGCCAGCTCACTACAGGTGAACACTGAAGCTTTCTTT. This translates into CASSLQVNTEAFF.